The TCR beta chain under discussion was sequenced for a study of blood T cell repertoires in COVID-19. The data were produced by immunoSEQ multiplex PCR, yet TCRdb's version contains in-frame clones alone and is incomplete. The table has around 250,000 clones, 70% to 90% seen once. The CDR3 is 16 amino acids. Germline lookup yields CDR1 LNHDA and CDR2 SQIVND (reference sequence). With 4 bases clipped from V and 6 bases from J, the junction kept 11 bases outside the gene matches. This sequence originates from a woman between 45 and 65 years old who had recovered from COVID-19. Sequenced: PBMCs or T cells enriched from blood (not recorded which). The chain joins TRBV19 to TRBJ1-3, with 8 positions matching TRBD1. CDR3 sequence: CASSKGQGRLENTIYF. In DNA form, the CDR3 reads TGTGCCAGTAGTAAAGGACAGGGCCGCTTGGAAAACACCATATATTTT. Full variable domain (outside the CDR3, taken from reference TRBV19 and TRBJ1-3): DGGITQSPKYLFRKEGQNVTLSCEQNLNHDAMYWYRQDPGQGLRLIYYSQIVNDFQKGDIAEGYSVSREKKESFPLTVTSAQKNPTAFYLCASSKGQGRLENTIYFGEGSWLTVV.